The 10 T cell receptor beta chains below come from one sample, sequenced in a study of Ad26.COV2.S vaccination and SARS-CoV-2 variants. The assay was immunoSEQ multiplex PCR, and TCRdb's table has in-frame clones only and misses some. Of about 350,000 clones listed, about 90% are singletons. The material sequenced was peripheral blood, taken after recovery from COVID-19. Receptor source: a human donor who had recovered from COVID-19.

As concerns this clone: The sample holds other DNA sequences that translate to the same CDR3. This sequence joins TRBV5-6 and TRBJ1-4; D gene unclear. CDR1 SGHDT and CDR2 YYEEEE come from the germline V gene. V lost 6 bases and J 7 bases, leaving 19 bases between the germline ends. The CDR3 totals 15 residues. The CDR3 reads CASTRQPGVGEKLFF. As DNA, the CDR3 is TGTGCCAGCACTCGACAACCTGGAGTGGGTGAAAAACTGTTTTTT.

The chain uses TRBV9 and TRBJ2-7, with D maybe TRBD2 (6 bases). CDR1 and CDR2 from the germline V gene are SGDLS and YYNGEE. The CDR3 spans 15 residues. Between the trimmed V and J ends, which lost 4 bases and 2 bases, there was a span of 16 bases. The CDR3: CASSPGTYGPYEQYF. As DNA, the CDR3 is TGTGCCAGCAGCCCCGGGACTTACGGGCCCTACGAGCAGTACTTC. Complete variable domain (other parts from reference TRBV9 and TRBJ2-7): DSGVTQTPKHLITATGQRVTLRCSPRSGDLSVYWYQQSLDQGLQFLIQYYNGEERAKGNILERFSAQQFPDLHSELNLSSLELGDSALYFCASSPGTYGPYEQYFGPGTRLTVT.

The chain employs TRBV6-5 and TRBJ1-2, with D possibly being TRBD1 (6 bases). With 7 bases removed from V and 8 bases from J, the gap between germline ends came to 17 bases. The germline CDR1 and CDR2 sequences are MNHEY and SVGAGI. The CDR3 runs to 13 residues. The CDR3 DNA reads as TGTGCCAGCACCATGGGGGGCCAGAGAGGCTACACCTTC. This encodes CASTMGGQRGYTF.

CDR3 nucleotides: TGTGCCAGCAGCGCCAGGGAGTGGGAGACTGAAGCTTTCTTT. Translation: CASSAREWETEAFF. V usage is TRBV9 and J usage is TRBJ1-1; D is perhaps TRBD1 (5 bases). V shed 3 bases and J shed 5 bases, with 14 bases lying between them. This CDR3 has 14 amino acids. Germline V gene sequence: CDR1 SGDLS, CDR2 YYNGEE. The full variable domain, in which reference TRBV9 and TRBJ1-1 provide the parts outside the CDR3, is DSGVTQTPKHLITATGQRVTLRCSPRSGDLSVYWYQQSLDQGLQFLIQYYNGEERAKGNILERFSAQQFPDLHSELNLSSLELGDSALYFCASSAREWETEAFFGQGTRLTVV.

The chain recombines TRBV4-3 with TRBJ2-3; 7 bases are shared with TRBD2. This CDR3 has 16 residues. V shed 3 bases, J shed 6 bases, and the junction held 12 bases outside the gene matches. CDR1 and CDR2 (germline): LGHNA, YSLEER. The CDR3 region has the DNA TGCGCCAGCAGCCAGGAGACCGGACTAGAGGCTGATACGCAGTATTTT. This gives the protein CASSQETGLEADTQYF.

The table lists this clone with a few counts. The rearrangement links TRBV11-2 to TRBJ1-1; possibly TRBD1 for D (6 bases). The V gene lost 5 bases and the J gene lost 4 bases, with 14 bases spanning the gap. The CDR3 has 14 amino acids. From germline, CDR1 is SGHAT and CDR2 FQNNGV. CDR3 loop: CASSQVTGFTEAFF. CDR3 coding DNA: TGTGCCAGCAGCCAAGTGACAGGTTTCACTGAAGCTTTCTTT.

The chain links TRBV14 to TRBJ1-1; D unresolved. The V end lost 2 bases, the J end lost 7 bases, and 8 bases lay between the germline ends. The CDR3 extends over 12 amino acids. The germline gives CDR1 SGHDN, CDR2 FVKESK. The CDR3 spells CASSQSQLEAFF. In DNA form, the CDR3 reads TGTGCCAGCAGCCAATCACAACTTGAAGCTTTCTTT.

The rearrangement links TRBV28 to TRBJ2-5, with D tentatively TRBD1 or TRBD2 (5 bases each). Trimming stripped 6 bases from V and 3 bases from J, with 14 bases between. This CDR3 region has 14 residues. In germline, CDR1 is MDHEN, CDR2 SYDVKM. CDR3 in amino acids: CASSPSLGEETQYF. The DNA of the CDR3 is TGTGCCAGCAGCCCAAGTTTGGGGGAAGAGACCCAGTACTTC.

Only one count was recorded for this clone. This chain joins TRBV11-2 and TRBJ2-1; 8 bases map to TRBD1. J gave up 6 bases and V 0 bases, and 7 bases lay outside the gene matches. The CDR3 runs 16 residues. Germline values: CDR1 SGHAT, CDR2 FQNNGV. The DNA for the CDR3 is TGTGCCAGCAGCTTAGAGTCAGGGGGCTTAGTCAATGAGCAGTTCTTC. This codes for CASSLESGGLVNEQFF.

This clone came up a few times. Other nucleotide sequences in the sample specify the same CDR3. The V and J genes are TRBV10-3 and TRBJ1-6; no definite D call. Germline-derived CDR1 and CDR2 are ENHRY and SYGVKD. The CDR3 loop spans 15 amino acids. The V end lost 3 bases, the J end lost 1 base, and 7 bases lay between the germline ends. In DNA form, the CDR3 reads TGTGCCATCAGTGATGAGGGATCCTATAATTCACCCCTCCACTTT. This sequence encodes CAISDEGSYNSPLHF.